Listed below are T cell receptor beta chains from one sample, sequenced in a study of shared clonotypes between healthy human individuals. Using immunoSEQ multiplex PCR, the repertoire was profiled, and TCRdb retains in-frame clones only, with some absent. In the table there are millions of clones, more than 90% of which are singletons. Material: naive CD4+ T cells sorted from blood. The receptors were gathered from a man between 18 and 29 years old in good health. Each CDR3 is given with its conserved first and last residue. Each record gives: J gene, V gene, D gene, clone size, CDR3 DNA, CDR3 protein. A D gene is named only where the DNA matches it firmly. Some rows have no size entry. The others give once, few or many, or a class for an expanded clone.

TRBJ2-7 | TRBV6-1 | TRBD2 | once | TGTGCCAGCTCAAGGACTAGCGGTTACGAGCAGTACTTC | CASSRTSGYEQYF
TRBJ2-2 | TRBV6-1 | NA | NA | TGTGCCAGCAGTGAATCAGGGACCCTGAACACCGGGGAGCTGTTTTTT | CASSESGTLNTGELFF
TRBJ2-4 | TRBV6-6 | TRBD2 | NA | TGTGCCAGCACCAAAACTAGCGGGACCACCAAAAACATTCAGTACTTC | CASTKTSGTTKNIQYF
TRBJ2-6 | TRBV5-1 | NA | once | TGCGCCAGCAGCTTGACTGGGGTCTCTGGGGCCAACGTCCTGACTTTC | CASSLTGVSGANVLTF
TRBJ1-2 | TRBV15 | NA | NA | TGTGCCACCAGCAGAGATCAGCCGTGGGCGGGTGATGGCTACACCTTC | CATSRDQPWAGDGYTF
TRBJ2-3 | TRBV5-1 | TRBD1 | NA | TGCGCCAGCAGCTTGGTCGGGACAGCCTCAGATACGCAGTATTTT | CASSLVGTASDTQYF
TRBJ1-2 | TRBV30 | NA | NA | TGTGCCTGGATCCCCCGTTCTAACTATGGCTACACCTTC | CAWIPRSNYGYTF
TRBJ2-3 | TRBV7-8 | TRBD1 | NA | TGTGCCAGCAGCTGGACAGGGATCGGTGCAGATACGCAGTATTTT | CASSWTGIGADTQYF
TRBJ2-1 | TRBV10-2 | TRBD2 | NA | TGCGCCAGCAGACTAGCGGGGGGGCCCGGAAATGAGCAGTTCTTC | CASRLAGGPGNEQFF
TRBJ1-6 | TRBV30 | NA | few | TGTGCCTGGAGGGGTGCTCGCTCGAATTCACCCCTCCACTTT | CAWRGARSNSPLHF
TRBJ1-1 | TRBV7-2 | TRBD1 | NA | TGTGCCAGCAGCTTACGGACAGGGGCCACTGAAGCTTTCTTT | CASSLRTGATEAFF
TRBJ2-3 | TRBV4-3 | NA | NA | TGCGCCAGCAGCCGTGGAGAAGCCACAGATACGCAGTATTTT | CASSRGEATDTQYF
TRBJ1-1 | TRBV5-1 | NA | NA | TGCGCCAGCAGCTTGACCCGGACAGCTAACACTGAAGCTTTCTTT | CASSLTRTANTEAFF
TRBJ2-2 | TRBV5-1 | TRBD2 | NA | TGCGCCAGCAGCTCCGGACTAGCGGGAATGGCCGGGGAGCTGTTTTTT | CASSSGLAGMAGELFF
TRBJ1-4 | TRBV15 | TRBD1 | NA | TGTGCCACCAGCGGTGGGACAGGGGCTCCTTTTAGTGAAAAACTGTTTTTT | CATSGGTGAPFSEKLFF
TRBJ1-1 | TRBV4-3 | NA | NA | TGCGCCAGCAGCCAAGATTGGCCGGGTATGAACACTGAAGCTTTCTTT | CASSQDWPGMNTEAFF
TRBJ2-1 | TRBV7-2 | TRBD2 | NA | TGTGCCAGCAGCTCCGGGAAGTGGCTAGCGGGAAGCTATGAGCAGTTCTTC | CASSSGKWLAGSYEQFF
TRBJ2-1 | TRBV5-1 | TRBD2 | NA | TGCGCCAGCAGCTACGGAAGCGGGGTTTCGACGCAGTTCTTC | CASSYGSGVSTQFF